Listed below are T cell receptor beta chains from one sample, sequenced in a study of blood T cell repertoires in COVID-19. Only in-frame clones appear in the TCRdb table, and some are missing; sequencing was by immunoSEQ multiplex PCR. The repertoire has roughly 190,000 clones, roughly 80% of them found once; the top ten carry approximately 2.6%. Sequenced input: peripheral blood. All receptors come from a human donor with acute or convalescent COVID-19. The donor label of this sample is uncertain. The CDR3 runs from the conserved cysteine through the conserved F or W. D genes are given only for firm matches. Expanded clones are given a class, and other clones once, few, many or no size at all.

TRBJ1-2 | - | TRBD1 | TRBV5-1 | CASSLGQGVYGYTF | TGCGCCAGCAGCTTGGGACAGGGAGTTTATGGCTACACCTTC
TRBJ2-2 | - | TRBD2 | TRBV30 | CAWTRASGENTGELFF | TGTGCCTGGACCAGGGCTAGCGGGGAGAACACCGGGGAGCTGTTTTTT
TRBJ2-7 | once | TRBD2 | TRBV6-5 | CASSRTSGSYEQYF | TGTGCCAGCAGTAGGACTAGCGGGTCCTACGAGCAGTACTTC
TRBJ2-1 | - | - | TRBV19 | CASSIQGTSYNEQFF | TGTGCCAGTAGTATTCAGGGAACTTCCTACAATGAGCAGTTCTTC
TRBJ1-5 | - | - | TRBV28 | CASKGGDNSNQPQHF | TGTGCCAGCAAAGGCGGGGATAATAGCAATCAGCCCCAGCATTTT
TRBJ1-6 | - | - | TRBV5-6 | CASRSRSYNSPLHF | TGTGCCAGCAGGAGCCGCTCCTATAATTCACCCCTCCACTTT
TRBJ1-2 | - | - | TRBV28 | CASRIPQGGYTF | TGTGCCAGCAGGATTCCTCAGGGCGGCTACACCTTC
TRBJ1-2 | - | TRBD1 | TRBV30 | CAWSRIAGGLGYTF | TGTGCCTGGAGTAGGATAGCAGGGGGCCTTGGCTACACCTTC
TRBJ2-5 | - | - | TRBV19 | CASSIEVREFETQYF | TGTGCCAGTAGTATAGAGGTTAGGGAGTTCGAGACCCAGTACTTC
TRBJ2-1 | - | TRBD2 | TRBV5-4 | CASSRGTSGLSSYNEQFF | TGTGCCAGCAGCCGGGGGACTAGCGGTTTGAGCTCCTACAATGAGCAGTTCTTC
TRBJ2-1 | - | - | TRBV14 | CASSQDPTSEQFF | TGTGCCAGCAGCCAAGACCCGACTAGTGAGCAGTTCTTC
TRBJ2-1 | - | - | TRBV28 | CATHRGSSNEQFF | TGTGCCACCCATAGGGGGTCCTCCAATGAGCAGTTCTTC
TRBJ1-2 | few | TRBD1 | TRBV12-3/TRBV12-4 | CASSRTGAGGYTF | TGTGCCAGCAGTCGGACAGGGGCGGGAGGCTACACCTTC
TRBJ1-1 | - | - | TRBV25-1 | CASRQNTEAFF | TGTGCCAGCAGACAGAACACTGAAGCTTTCTTT
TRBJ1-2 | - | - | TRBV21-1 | CASAPTGANGYTF | TGTGCCAGCGCCCCCACAGGGGCTAATGGCTACACCTTC
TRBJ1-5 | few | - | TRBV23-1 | CASSHQAERSNQPQHF | TGCGCCAGCAGTCACCAGGCAGAAAGGAGCAATCAGCCCCAGCATTTT
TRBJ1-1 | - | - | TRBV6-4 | CASSDSRGWDTEAFF | TGTGCCAGCAGTGACTCACGAGGATGGGACACTGAAGCTTTCTTT
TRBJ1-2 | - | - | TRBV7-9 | CASSLSGRGYTF | TGTGCCAGCAGCTTAAGCGGCCGAGGCTACACCTTC
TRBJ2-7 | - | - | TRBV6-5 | CASSKSRVRYEQYF | TGTGCCAGCAGTAAGAGCAGGGTAAGGTACGAGCAGTACTTC
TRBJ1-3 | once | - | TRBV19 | CASSRQGAGNTIYF | TGTGCCAGTAGTCGACAAGGTGCTGGAAACACCATATATTTT
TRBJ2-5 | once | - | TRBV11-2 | CASSLARGGPETQYF | TGTGCCAGCAGCTTAGCTAGGGGTGGTCCGGAGACCCAGTACTTC
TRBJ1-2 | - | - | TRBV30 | CAWSVGEVYGYTF | TGTGCCTGGAGTGTAGGAGAAGTCTATGGCTACACCTTC
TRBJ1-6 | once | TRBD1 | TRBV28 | CASSLWTGDSYNSPLHF | TGTGCCAGCAGTTTGTGGACAGGGGATTCCTATAATTCACCCCTCCACTTT
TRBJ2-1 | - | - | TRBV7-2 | CASSLVGGGVYNEQFF | TGTGCCAGCAGCTTAGTAGGTGGAGGGGTTTACAATGAGCAGTTCTTC
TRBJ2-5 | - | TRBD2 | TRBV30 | CAWSVGGGETQYF | TGTGCCTGGAGTGTGGGGGGGGGAGAGACCCAGTACTTC
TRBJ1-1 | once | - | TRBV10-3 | CAISESRVSFEDTEAFF | TGTGCCATCAGTGAGTCGAGAGTTTCCTTCGAGGACACTGAAGCTTTCTTT
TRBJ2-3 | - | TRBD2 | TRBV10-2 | CASYTPRWLAGTDTQYF | TGCGCCAGTTACACCCCCAGGTGGCTAGCGGGCACAGATACGCAGTATTTT
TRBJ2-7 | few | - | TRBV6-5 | CASRITAKAYEQYF | TGTGCCAGCAGGATTACAGCAAAAGCCTACGAGCAGTACTTC
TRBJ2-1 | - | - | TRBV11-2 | CASSFDTGLTYNEQFF | TGTGCCAGCAGCTTCGATACGGGACTCACCTACAATGAGCAGTTCTTC
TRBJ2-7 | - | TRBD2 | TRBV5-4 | CASSLGLASIYEQYF | TGTGCCAGCAGCTTGGGACTAGCGAGTATCTACGAGCAGTACTTC
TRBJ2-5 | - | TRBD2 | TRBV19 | CASSSGTSGVETQYF | TGTGCCAGTAGTTCCGGGACTAGCGGGGTTGAGACCCAGTACTTC
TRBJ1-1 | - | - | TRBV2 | CASNAGGVTEAFF | TGTGCCAGCAATGCGGGGGGAGTCACTGAAGCTTTCTTT
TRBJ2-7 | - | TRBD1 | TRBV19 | CASSLKQGDEQYF | TGTGCCAGTAGCCTCAAACAGGGGGACGAGCAGTACTTC
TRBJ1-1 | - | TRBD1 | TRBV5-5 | CASSLDPGQGGAEAFF | TGTGCCAGCAGCTTGGATCCCGGACAGGGGGGCGCTGAAGCTTTCTTT
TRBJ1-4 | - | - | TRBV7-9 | CASSPSGGRPEKLFF | TGTGCCAGCAGCCCCTCCGGGGGGCGTCCTGAAAAACTGTTTTTT
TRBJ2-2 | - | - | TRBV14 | CASSRGSGQTGELFF | TGTGCCAGCAGCCGGGGGAGCGGGCAAACCGGGGAGCTGTTTTTT
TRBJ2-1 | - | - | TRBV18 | CASSPSLEREQFF | TGTGCCAGCTCACCAAGTCTGGAGAGAGAGCAGTTCTTC
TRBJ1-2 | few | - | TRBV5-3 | CARSWGRTVRRYTF | TGTGCCAGAAGCTGGGGTCGGACAGTACGGCGCTACACCTTC
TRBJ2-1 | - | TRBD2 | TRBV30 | CAWTRGGGNEQFF | TGTGCCTGGACCCGCGGGGGTGGCAATGAGCAGTTCTTC
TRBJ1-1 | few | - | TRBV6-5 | CASSLWATGNTEAFF | TGTGCCAGCAGTCTCTGGGCGACAGGGAACACTGAAGCTTTCTTT
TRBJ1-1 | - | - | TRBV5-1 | CASSLRAGKNTEAFF | TGCGCCAGCAGCTTAAGGGCAGGGAAGAACACTGAAGCTTTCTTT
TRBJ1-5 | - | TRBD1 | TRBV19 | CASSTGQQAVLYQPQHF | TGTGCCAGTAGTACGGGACAGCAGGCGGTTTTGTATCAGCCCCAGCATTTT
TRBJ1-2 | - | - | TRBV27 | CASSLFPGNYGYTF | TGTGCCAGCAGTTTATTTCCAGGGAACTATGGCTACACCTTC
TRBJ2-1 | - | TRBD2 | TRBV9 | CASSVDTSGGNEQFF | TGTGCCAGCAGCGTAGATACTAGCGGAGGCAATGAGCAGTTCTTC
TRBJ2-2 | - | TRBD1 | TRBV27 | CASSFWTGGNTGELFF | TGTGCCAGCAGTTTTTGGACAGGGGGCAACACCGGGGAGCTGTTTTTT
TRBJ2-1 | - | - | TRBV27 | CASSPDLGGGGLYNEQFF | TGTGCCAGCAGTCCAGATCTCGGGGGAGGGGGACTTTACAATGAGCAGTTCTTC
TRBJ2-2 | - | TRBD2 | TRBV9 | CASSFSGSVGTGELFF | TGTGCCAGCAGCTTTAGCGGGAGCGTAGGGACCGGGGAGCTGTTTTTT
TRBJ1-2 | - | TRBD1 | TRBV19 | CASSIGTGELYGYTF | TGTGCCAGTAGTATAGGAACAGGGGAATTATATGGCTACACCTTC
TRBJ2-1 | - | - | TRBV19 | CASSWGAGASYNEQFF | TGTGCCAGTAGTTGGGGAGCAGGTGCTTCCTACAATGAGCAGTTCTTC
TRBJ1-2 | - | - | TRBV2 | CASRPGQLNYGYTF | TGTGCCAGCAGGCCGGGACAACTTAACTATGGCTACACCTTC
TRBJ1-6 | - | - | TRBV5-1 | CASSLGGVSSPLHF | TGCGCCAGCAGCTTGGGCGGTGTTAGTTCACCCCTCCACTTT
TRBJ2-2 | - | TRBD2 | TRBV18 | CASSLSLAGMNTGELFF | TGTGCCAGCTCTCTTTCCCTAGCGGGGATGAACACCGGGGAGCTGTTTTTT